The 2 T cell receptor beta chains given below trace back to one sample, sequenced in a study of T cell responses to AZD1222 COVID-19 vaccine. Sequenced by immunoSEQ multiplex PCR; TCRdb stores in-frame clones only, minus some. The sample has 130,000 to 150,000 clones, about 93% seen once. The sample here was peripheral blood, taken on day 0 of AZD1222 vaccination. The receptors here all came from an adult in good health.

The chain uses TRBV19 and TRBJ2-1; D gene uncertain. The CDR3 totals 15 residues. V lost 5 bases to trimming and J lost 1 base, with 12 bases between them. CDR1 and CDR2 from the germline V gene are LNHDA and SQIVND (reference sequence). The CDR3 DNA is TGTGCCAGTAGTCTGTCGCTGGGTTCCTACAATGAGCAGTTCTTC. Its protein product is CASSLSLGSYNEQFF. The whole variable domain, filled in from reference TRBV19 and TRBJ2-1, reads DGGITQSPKYLFRKEGQNVTLSCEQNLNHDAMYWYRQDPGQGLRLIYYSQIVNDFQKGDIAEGYSVSREKKESFPLTVTSAQKNPTAFYLCASSLSLGSYNEQFFGPGTRLTVL.

This chain links TRBV6-5 with TRBJ1-1; D call uncertain. CDR1 is MNHEY and CDR2 is SVGAGI in the germline V gene. V dropped 6 bases and J dropped 11 bases, with 19 bases sitting between them. CDR3 length: 13 residues. In DNA form, the CDR3 reads TGTGCCAGCAGCCCCAGGAGCGAGGGTGGGGCTTTCTTT. This translates into CASSPRSEGGAFF.